These 26 T cell receptor beta chains share one sample of origin, sequenced in a study of control samples from healthy donors and cancer patients. Measured with immunoSEQ multiplex PCR; TCRdb has only the in-frame clones, and not every one. The sample consists of roughly 160,000 clones, just over 95% of them appearing once. Material for sequencing was blood. These receptors all stem from a woman in her twenties or thirties in good health.

The CDR3 here is CASSLKGQIWVGNQPQHF. In nucleotides, the CDR3 is TGCGCCAGCAGCCTGAAGGGACAGATATGGGTAGGTAATCAGCCCCAGCATTTT. The gene calls are TRBV5-1 and TRBJ1-5, with 7 bases matching TRBD1. The CDR3 extends over 18 amino acids. Germline CDR1 reads SGHRS; CDR2 reads YFSETQ. The V segment lost 4 bases and the J segment 4 bases; nucleotides outside the gene matches: 17.

V usage is TRBV5-1 and J usage is TRBJ2-2, with TRBD1 matching over 7 bases. Germline V gene data show CDR1 as SGHRS and CDR2 as YFSETQ. Trimming at V came to 4 bases and at J to 2 bases, leaving 5 bases not matched to a gene. There are 15 residues in the CDR3. For the CDR3, the DNA is TGCGCCAGCAGCCCGGGACAGATCAACACCGGGGAGCTGTTTTTT. Protein: CASSPGQINTGELFF.

The chain links TRBV30 to TRBJ1-3; D gene unclear. Trimming removed 2 bases at V and 0 bases at J, with 8 bases between. The CDR3 extends over 14 amino acids. Looked up from germline, CDR1 is GTSNPN and CDR2 is SVGIG (reference sequence). This CDR3 reads CAWSYRSSGNTIYF. The CDR3 bases are TGTGCCTGGAGTTACCGGAGCTCTGGAAACACCATATATTTT.

The chain is built from TRBV24-1 and TRBJ2-5; D unresolved. CDR3 length: 13 residues. CDR1 KGHDR and CDR2 SFDVKD come from the germline V gene. Trimming took 4 bases from V and 4 from J, leaving 9 bases between them. The CDR3 DNA reads as TGTGCCACCAGTGAGGCAAATGGAGAGACCCAGTACTTC. It translates to CATSEANGETQYF.

The chain is built from TRBV4-1 and TRBJ2-5, with D possibly being TRBD1 (6 bases). The V and J ends lost 4 bases and 5 bases respectively, with 14 bases between them. The CDR3 covers 14 residues. Germline V lookup: CDR1 MGHRA, CDR2 YSYEKL. DNA for the CDR3: TGCGCCAGCAGCCGAACAGGGTTGGGTGAGACCCAGTACTTC. Amino acid sequence: CASSRTGLGETQYF.

V usage is TRBV2 and J usage is TRBJ2-5; 15 positions agree with TRBD2. Germline V lookup: CDR1 SNHLY, CDR2 FYNNEI. After removal of 6 bases from V and 5 bases from J, the junction contained 7 bases not matched to a gene. The CDR3 spans 16 residues. CDR3 sequence reads: CASSSGLAGGRETQYF. The CDR3 region has the DNA TGTGCCAGCAGCAGCGGACTAGCGGGGGGGCGGGAGACCCAGTACTTC.

The chain uses TRBV7-2 and TRBJ1-1, with 7 bases identical to TRBD1. The V segment lost 7 bases and the J segment 0 bases; nucleotides outside the gene matches: 11. This CDR3 has 16 residues. Looked up from germline, CDR1 is SGHTA and CDR2 is FQGNSA. The CDR3 here is CASNPGRDSVNTEAFF. The CDR3 nucleotides are TGTGCCAGCAACCCCGGGCGGGACAGCGTGAACACTGAAGCTTTCTTT.

As regards this clone: The junction departs from the called germline gene at one end, perhaps through a read error. The chain has TRBV5-1 and TRBJ2-1; TRBD2 agrees at 7 bases. The germline gives CDR1 SGHRS, CDR2 YFSETQ. The CDR3 totals 15 residues. The CDR3 sequence: CATSTGGYQYNEQFF. The CDR3 DNA reads as TGCGCCACCAGCACCGGGGGGTACCAATACAATGAGCAGTTCTTC.

The CDR3 DNA reads TGTGCCAGTAAGACCCCGGTTGGCAGGGGTTCCGGCACTGAAGCTTTCTTT. Its protein is CASKTPVGRGSGTEAFF. This chain links TRBV19 with TRBJ1-1; D perhaps matches TRBD1 (6 bases). The ends were cut back, 7 bases at V and 4 bases at J, with 25 bases in the middle. From germline, CDR1 is LNHDA and CDR2 SQIVND (reference sequence). The CDR3 runs to 17 residues.

This chain uses TRBV28 with TRBJ1-1, with 8 bases aligning to TRBD1. The junction had 13 bases not matched to a gene; V was cut back by 3 bases and J by 7 bases. Germline V gives CDR1 MDHEN, CDR2 SYDVKM. The CDR3 spans 16 residues. The CDR3 is CASSLWQGAQDNEAFF. DNA of the CDR3: TGTGCCAGCAGTTTGTGGCAGGGGGCGCAGGATAATGAAGCTTTCTTT.

The V and J genes are TRBV10-3 and TRBJ2-7; 9 positions agree with TRBD2. V gave up 3 bases and J gave up 2 bases; unmatched junction bases: 14. This CDR3 is built from 18 residues. Germline CDR1 ENHRY, CDR2 SYGVKD. The CDR3 spells CAISDPRESGRTPYEQYF. Written as DNA, the CDR3 is TGTGCCATCAGTGACCCGAGAGAGAGCGGGAGGACCCCCTACGAGCAGTACTTC.

The chain recombines TRBV19 with TRBJ1-2; 9 bases agree with TRBD1. The CDR3 sequence is 15 residues long. Losses at the gene ends were 4 bases for V and 4 bases for J; bases not matched to a gene: 7. Germline V CDR1 and CDR2: LNHDA, SQIVND (reference sequence). Here the CDR3 reads CASSSWLQGAYGYTF. Written as DNA, the CDR3 is TGTGCCAGTAGTAGCTGGTTACAGGGGGCCTATGGCTACACCTTC.

The rearrangement joins TRBV4-1 to TRBJ2-1, with 12 bases aligning to TRBD2. Germline trimming cut 1 base from V and 10 bases from J; bases unmatched to any gene: 8. The CDR3 consists of 16 residues. Looked up from germline, CDR1 is MGHRA and CDR2 is YSYEKL. The CDR3 spells CASSQGLAGVAREQFF. The CDR3 DNA sequence: TGCGCCAGCAGCCAAGGACTAGCGGGAGTGGCGCGGGAGCAGTTCTTC.

Only one count was recorded for this clone. The V gene is TRBV2, the J gene TRBJ2-2; no clear D gene. This CDR3 is 14 amino acids long. V lost 3 bases, J lost 4 bases, and 9 bases lay in between. CDR1 is SNHLY, CDR2 FYNNEI, per germline. CDR3 bases: TGTGCCAGCAGTGACACGGGTGTCACCGGGGAGCTGTTTTTT. It translates to CASSDTGVTGELFF. Variable domain in full (rest from reference TRBV2 and TRBJ2-2): EPEVTQTPSHQVTQMGQEVILRCVPISNHLYFYWYRQILGQKVEFLVSFYNNEISEKSEIFDDQFSVERPDGSNFTLKIRSTKLEDSAMYFCASSDTGVTGELFFGEGSRLTVL.

The rearrangement uses TRBV19 and TRBJ1-5, with 10 bases lining up with TRBD1. The germline V gene encodes CDR1 LNHDA and CDR2 SQIVND (reference sequence). After removal of 5 bases from V and 2 bases from J, the junction contained 12 bases not matched to a gene. The CDR3 sequence is 18 residues long. CDR3 DNA: TGTGCCAGTAGTCTGAGACAGGGGGCTAACATCGGCAATCAGCCCCAGCATTTT. It specifies CASSLRQGANIGNQPQHF.

This rearrangement joins TRBV28 to TRBJ1-5, with 8 bases lining up with TRBD1. The germline V gene encodes CDR1 MDHEN and CDR2 SYDVKM. CDR3 length equals 15 residues. Trimming at V came to 3 bases and at J to 3 bases, leaving 4 bases not matched to a gene. The CDR3 DNA reads as TGTGCCAGCAGTTTGGGGGACAGGAACAATCAGCCCCAGCATTTT. It specifies CASSLGDRNNQPQHF.

Regarding this clone: Different DNA sequences within this sample yield the same CDR3. The CDR3 loop is CASSEGGGELFF. CDR3 nucleotides: TGTGCCAGCAGTGAGGGGGGCGGGGAGCTGTTTTTT. The chain couples TRBV6-1 to TRBJ2-2; a weak D match, TRBD2 (6 bases). This CDR3 contains 12 residues. V lost 3 bases and J 7 bases, leaving 6 bases between the germline ends. CDR1 is MNHNS and CDR2 is SASEGT in the germline V gene.

V is TRBV15 and J is TRBJ2-2; D ambiguous. Between the trimmed V and J ends, which lost 0 bases and 6 bases, there was a span of 8 bases. The CDR3 spans 14 residues. CDR1 and CDR2 from the germline V gene are LNHNV and YYDKDF (reference sequence). The CDR3 DNA follows: TGTGCCACCAGCAGAGAAGATGTGGCCGGGGAGCTGTTTTTT. Encoded protein: CATSREDVAGELFF.

V gene TRBV6-5 combines with J gene TRBJ2-3, with a weak D call TRBD2 (6 bases). Trimming shortened V by 10 bases and J by 11 bases, and 16 bases separated the two germline ends. Germline V gene sequence: CDR1 MNHEY, CDR2 SVGAGI. This CDR3 has 11 amino acids. The CDR3 sequence: CAINPPGVQYF. As DNA, the CDR3 is TGTGCCATCAATCCCCCGGGAGTGCAGTATTTT.

This chain uses TRBV12-3 or TRBV12-4 with TRBJ1-4; perhaps TRBD1 as D (5 bases). V was shortened by 4 bases and J by 4 bases, with 7 bases between the two germline ends. The CDR3 runs to 13 residues. CDR3 bases: TGTGCCAGCAGTTCCGACAGTAATGAAAAACTGTTTTTT. Translation gives CASSSDSNEKLFF.

This chain connects TRBV5-1 to TRBJ2-2; D is possibly TRBD2 (6 bases). The CDR3 covers 14 residues. CDR1 SGHRS and CDR2 YFSETQ come from the germline V gene. Deletions cut 4 bases from V and 5 bases from J, with 12 bases between. CDR3: CASSGLAQTGELFF. The CDR3 DNA is TGCGCCAGCAGCGGGCTAGCGCAAACCGGGGAGCTGTTTTTT.

This clone showed up just a few times. The chain carries TRBV24-1 and TRBJ1-5; D not certain. V lost 2 bases and J 10 bases, leaving 14 bases between the germline ends. The CDR3 sequence is 14 residues long. CDR1 is KGHDR, CDR2 SFDVKD, per germline. The CDR3 reads CATSDYREVSPQHF. CDR3 coding DNA: TGTGCCACCAGTGATTACCGGGAGGTGAGCCCCCAGCATTTT.

The rearrangement links TRBV5-1 to TRBJ1-2; D possibly corresponds to TRBD1 (6 bases). Germline CDR1 and CDR2: SGHRS and YFSETQ. The CDR3 length is 14 residues. V was shortened by 1 base and J by 6 bases, with 13 bases between the two germline ends. The CDR3 loop is CASSLSGGANGYTF. The CDR3 bases are TGCGCCAGCAGCTTGTCGGGGGGCGCGAATGGCTACACCTTC.

The rearrangement uses TRBV4-1 and TRBJ1-2; D gene unclear. V gave up 1 base and J gave up 0 bases, with 21 bases separating them. CDR3 size: 19 residues. Germline loops: CDR1 MGHRA, CDR2 YSYEKL. The CDR3 DNA sequence: TGCGCCAGCAGCCAAGTTATAATGAGGGCTCAGCATTCTAACTATGGCTACACCTTC. Its translation is CASSQVIMRAQHSNYGYTF.

CDR3 in DNA: TGTGCCAGCAGCTCCCCAAGGTTGGAGGGTAGCTCCTACGAGCAGTACTTC. This encodes CASSSPRLEGSSYEQYF. The chain couples TRBV7-2 to TRBJ2-7; TRBD2 might be the D (6 bases). Germline V gene sequence: CDR1 SGHTA, CDR2 FQGNSA. Trimming left V 4 bases short and J 0 bases short, with 19 bases between. This CDR3 comprises 17 residues.

A note on this clone: One end of the junction does not line up with germline, which may come from a read error. Other DNA sequences of this sample code for an identical CDR3. This chain joins TRBV30 and TRBJ2-2; weak D call: TRBD2 (7 bases). CDR3 length: 14 amino acids. Germline V gene sequence: CDR1 GTSNPN, CDR2 SVGIG (reference sequence). This CDR3 reads CARRRGGDTGELFF. CDR3 bases: TGTGCCCGGAGGAGGGGGGGTGACACCGGGGAGCTGTTTTTT.